What follows describes a single T cell receptor (beta chain). Its matching antigen is unknown. Primers included in the PCR were 60 Vbeta and 13 Jbeta primers. Method: immunoSEQ multiplex PCR; TCRdb's copy keeps in-frame clones and lacks some. This table lists roughly 34,000 clones. The sample is drawn from a study of cytomegalovirus exposure and HLA in healthy donors. Study-level background: From donors who were HLA-typed, an early data release held 70 million to 90 million unique TCRs. Findings and caveats of the study: Sequencing depth roughly uniform across donors was assumed in presence/absence analyses. Association of a missense DCLRE1C variant with TCR beta V- and J-gene trimming was reported in a later analysis. There were a few CMV-associated chains whose specificity for CMV antigens was confirmed in vitro.

V gave up 4 bases and J gave up 4 bases; unmatched junction bases: 7. Germline V CDR1 and CDR2: SGHNT, YYREEE (reference sequence). CDR3 length equals 16 residues. What was sequenced was PBMCs. This receptor was taken from a woman aged 40 to 55 in good health and CMV-seropositive. The V gene is TRBV5-4, the J gene TRBJ2-3; 12 positions match TRBD2. CDR3 sequence: CASSPRLAGVSDTQYF. CDR3 coding DNA: TGTGCCAGCAGCCCCAGACTAGCGGGAGTATCAGATACGCAGTATTTT.